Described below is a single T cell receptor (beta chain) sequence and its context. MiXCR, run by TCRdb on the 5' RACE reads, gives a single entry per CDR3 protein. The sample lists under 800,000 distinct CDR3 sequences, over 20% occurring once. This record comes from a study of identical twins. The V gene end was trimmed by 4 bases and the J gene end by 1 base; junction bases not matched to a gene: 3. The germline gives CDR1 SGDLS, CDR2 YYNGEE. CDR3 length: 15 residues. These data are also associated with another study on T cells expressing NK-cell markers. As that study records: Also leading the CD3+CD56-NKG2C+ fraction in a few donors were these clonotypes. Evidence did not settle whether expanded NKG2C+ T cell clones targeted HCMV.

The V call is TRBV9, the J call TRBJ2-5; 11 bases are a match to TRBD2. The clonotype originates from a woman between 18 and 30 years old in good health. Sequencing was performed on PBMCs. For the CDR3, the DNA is TGTGCCAGCAGCCAGGGACTAGCGGTCCAAGAGACCCAGTACTTC. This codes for CASSQGLAVQETQYF.